One and the same sample provided the 31 T cell receptor beta chains below, sequenced in a study of shared clonotypes between healthy human individuals. Some clones are missing from TCRdb's copy, which holds only in-frame ones; the method was immunoSEQ multiplex PCR. The sample yields roughly 2.5 million clones, approximately 92% seen once. Sequenced sample: naive CD4+ T cells sorted from blood. Subset defined: CD45RA+ positively selected. These receptors all come from a man aged 18 to 29 in good health.

CDR3 amino acids: CAWDEGSSYNSPLHF. For the CDR3, the DNA is TGTGCCTGGGATGAAGGAAGCTCCTATAATTCACCCCTCCACTTT. The chain uses TRBV30 and TRBJ1-6; D gene uncertain. Trimming took off 5 bases at V and 0 bases at J, with 11 bases between the two ends. This CDR3 spans 15 amino acids. From germline, CDR1 is GTSNPN and CDR2 SVGIG (reference sequence).

V gene TRBV29-1 combines with J gene TRBJ1-1; the D gene is possibly TRBD1 (6 bases). Germline assignment: CDR1 SQVTM and CDR2 ANQGSEA. V lost 4 bases and J 0 bases, leaving 9 bases between the germline ends. CDR3 length: 13 residues. The CDR3 here is CSVAEGVNTEAFF. The CDR3 nucleotides read TGCAGCGTTGCTGAGGGGGTGAACACTGAAGCTTTCTTT.

The rearrangement links TRBV21-1 to TRBJ2-7. TRBV21-1 is flagged as a pseudogene. The CDR3 consists of 16 residues. In DNA, the CDR3 is TGTGCCAGCAGCAAGGTACCAAGGGTGGGCTCCTACGAGCAGTACTTC. This gives the protein CASSKVPRVGSYEQYF.

The rearrangement joins TRBV2 to TRBJ2-3, with a tentative D call TRBD2 (5 bases). Germline CDR1 is SNHLY and CDR2 is FYNNEI. The CDR3 totals 16 residues. Trimming cost V 2 bases and J 6 bases, with 18 bases left between them. In nucleotides, the CDR3 is TGTGCCAGCAGTGAAAGGCAGCGCGAGAGGGTGGATACGCAGTATTTT. Its translation is CASSERQRERVDTQYF.

The count of this clone is one. The rearrangement uses TRBV4-1 and TRBJ1-4; perhaps TRBD1 as D (6 bases). The V gene's germline CDR1 is MGHRA and CDR2 YSYEKL. The CDR3 spans 17 residues. V lost 4 bases and J lost 3, with 18 bases in between. This CDR3 is CASSPRGTEGANEKLFF. In DNA form, the CDR3 reads TGCGCCAGCAGCCCCCGGGGAACCGAGGGGGCTAATGAAAAACTGTTTTTT.

The chain is built from TRBV19 and TRBJ2-7; D gene uncertain. The CDR3 is made up of 16 amino acids. Trimming took off 6 bases at V and 3 bases at J, with 21 bases between the two ends. Germline V lookup: CDR1 LNHDA, CDR2 SQIVND (reference sequence). The DNA for the CDR3 is TGTGCCAGTAGCCAAGGATCCATTGGCGGTAACTACGAGCAGTACTTC. Translated, it gives CASSQGSIGGNYEQYF. Filled out from reference TRBV19 and TRBJ2-7, the complete variable domain reads DGGITQSPKYLFRKEGQNVTLSCEQNLNHDAMYWYRQDPGQGLRLIYYSQIVNDFQKGDIAEGYSVSREKKESFPLTVTSAQKNPTAFYLCASSQGSIGGNYEQYFGPGTRLTVT.

V is TRBV7-9 and J is TRBJ2-7, with 7 bases lining up with TRBD1. CDR1 and CDR2 (germline): SEHNR, FQNEAQ (reference sequence). This CDR3 has 14 residues. V lost 5 bases, J lost 1 base, and 5 bases stayed unmatched. The CDR3 region is CASSRDSQSYEQYF. In DNA, the CDR3 is TGTGCCAGCAGCCGGGACAGCCAATCCTACGAGCAGTACTTC.

This chain joins TRBV30 and TRBJ1-1, with a weak D call TRBD1 (5 bases). Trimming removed 3 bases at V and 6 bases at J, with 11 bases between. The CDR3 is 12 residues long. Germline V gene sequence: CDR1 GTSNPN, CDR2 SVGIG (reference sequence). The CDR3 here is CAWRGLGAEAFF. The CDR3 DNA reads as TGTGCCTGGAGGGGGCTGGGGGCTGAAGCTTTCTTT. Full variable domain (rest looked up from reference TRBV30 and TRBJ1-1): SQTIHQWPATLVQPVGSPLSLECTVEGTSNPNLYWYRQAAGRGLQLLFYSVGIGQISSEVPQNLSASRPQDRQFILSSKKLLLSDSGFYLCAWRGLGAEAFFGQGTRLTVV.

This chain connects TRBV29-1 to TRBJ1-2, with D hard to call. The V and J ends lost 0 bases and 4 bases respectively, with 18 bases between them. The CDR3 covers 16 residues. CDR1 is SQVTM and CDR2 is ANQGSEA in the germline V gene. The CDR3 region is CSVEDPLGRGFYGYTF. For the CDR3, the DNA is TGCAGCGTTGAAGATCCTCTGGGGAGAGGGTTCTATGGCTACACCTTC. The full variable domain, with the rest looked up from reference TRBV29-1 and TRBJ1-2, is SAVISQKPSRDICQRGTSLTIQCQVDSQVTMMFWYRQQPGQSLTLIATANQGSEATYESGFVIDKFPISRPNLTFSTLTVSNMSPEDSSIYLCSVEDPLGRGFYGYTFGSGTRLTVV.

On this clone: Other DNA sequences in this specimen translate into the identical CDR3. This chain links TRBV5-1 with TRBJ2-3, with TRBD1 matching 8 bases. V was clipped by 4 bases and J by 3 bases; unmatched bases: 4. The CDR3 runs 14 residues. Looked up from germline, CDR1 is SGHRS and CDR2 is YFSETQ. The CDR3 bases are TGCGCCAGCAGCCCCGACAGGGGAACAGATACGCAGTATTTT. It translates to CASSPDRGTDTQYF.

V is TRBV21-1 and J is TRBJ1-2; no DNA check was done on the table's D call, TRBD1. TRBV21-1 represents a pseudogene. The CDR3 is made up of 20 amino acids. CDR3 sequence reads: CASNFMTIGTGTVGEFGYTF. The CDR3 DNA reads as TGTGCCAGCAACTTTATGACCATTGGGACCGGGACAGTGGGTGAGTTTGGCTACACCTTC.

This clone was counted once. The J gene is TRBJ2-1, the V gene TRBV7-2; 8 bases fit TRBD2. V gave up 4 bases and J gave up 4 bases; unmatched junction bases: 9. Germline lookup yields CDR1 SGHTA and CDR2 FQGNSA. CDR3 length equals 16 residues. The CDR3 coding sequence is TGTGCCAGCAGCTCTCGGGCGGCGGGAGGTTACAATGAGCAGTTCTTC. It translates to CASSSRAAGGYNEQFF.

This chain uses TRBV28 with TRBJ2-5, with D possibly being TRBD1 (7 bases). The better agreement between TRBJ2-7 and the DNA end casts doubt on the J call. CDR1 MDHEN and CDR2 SYDVKM come from the germline V gene. The CDR3 sequence is 15 residues long. CDR3 residues: CASSYTLAGGYEQYF. The CDR3 region has the DNA TGTGCCAGCAGTTACACCTTGGCAGGGGGGTACGAGCAGTACTTC.

This chain joins TRBV11-2 and TRBJ2-1, with D maybe TRBD1 (5 bases). V lost 5 bases and J 10 bases, leaving 15 bases between the germline ends. The germline V gene has CDR1 SGHAT and CDR2 FQNNGV. This CDR3 comprises 13 residues. The CDR3 reads CASSPQGFREQFF. CDR3 sequence (DNA): TGTGCCAGCAGCCCCCAGGGATTTCGGGAGCAGTTCTTC.

V and J are TRBV27 and TRBJ2-7; 9 nucleotides line up with TRBD2. V was pared by 6 bases and J by 3 bases, with 9 bases of the junction left unmatched. Germline V gene lookup returns CDR1 MNHEY and CDR2 SMNVEV (reference sequence). The CDR3 totals 15 residues. CDR3 nucleotides: TGTGCCAGCAGCTTAATAGCGGGAGTGTTCTACGAGCAGTACTTC. It yields the protein CASSLIAGVFYEQYF.

Points on this clone: At one end, the junction sequence differs from germline, possibly due to a read error. The chain couples TRBV18 to TRBJ1-5; 9 bases map to TRBD1. The germline CDR1 and CDR2 sequences are KGHSH and LQKENI. CDR3 size: 18 residues. The CDR3 DNA reads TGTGCCAGCTCAGCACCGGGACAGGGACCTTATAGCAATCAGCCCCAGCATTTT. Translated: CASSAPGQGPYSNQPQHF.

CDR3 loop: CASSLVGGTGQPQHF. For the CDR3, the DNA is TGTGCCAGCAGCTTAGTAGGGGGAACTGGGCAGCCCCAGCATTTT. The chain uses TRBV7-2 and TRBJ1-5; perhaps TRBD1 as D (6 bases). This CDR3 has 15 residues. CDR1 SGHTA and CDR2 FQGNSA come from the germline V gene. V shed 1 base and J shed 7 bases, with 14 bases lying between them.

The chain employs TRBV15 and TRBJ1-5, with 7 bases identical to TRBD1. V shed 3 bases, J shed 6 bases, and the junction held 11 bases outside the gene matches. Germline CDR1 LNHNV, CDR2 YYDKDF (reference sequence). This CDR3 spans 16 amino acids. Here the CDR3 DNA reads TGTGCCACCAGCAGCCTGACAGGGTCTAAGATTCAGCCCCAGCATTTT. This encodes CATSSLTGSKIQPQHF.

V and J are TRBV5-5 and TRBJ1-2; 7 bases line up with TRBD1. The germline gives CDR1 SGHKS, CDR2 YYEKEE (reference sequence). The V segment lost 7 bases and the J segment 2 bases; nucleotides outside the gene matches: 8. The CDR3 consists of 14 residues. CDR3: CASGNPTGNYGYTF. The CDR3 DNA is TGTGCCAGCGGAAATCCGACAGGGAACTATGGCTACACCTTC.

The chain joins TRBV19 to TRBJ2-1; the D gene is possibly TRBD2 (5 bases). Germline V gene data show CDR1 as LNHDA and CDR2 as SQIVND (reference sequence). The CDR3 extends over 16 amino acids. Trimming pared 6 bases from V and 6 bases from J, leaving 21 bases between. The CDR3 nucleotides read TGTGCCAGTAGAAGCCGTACGGGGATCCTTACCAATGAGCAGTTCTTC. Protein: CASRSRTGILTNEQFF.

The CDR3 DNA reads TGTGCCAGCAAGGGACACACCTCCTACGAGCAGTACTTC. It specifies CASKGHTSYEQYF. J is TRBJ2-7 and V is TRBV2, with D possibly being TRBD1 (6 bases). The germline V and J ends were trimmed by 7 bases and 0 bases, with 10 bases remaining between them. There are 13 residues in the CDR3. Germline CDR1 reads SNHLY; CDR2 reads FYNNEI. The full variable domain, completed using reference TRBV2 and TRBJ2-7, is EPEVTQTPSHQVTQMGQEVILRCVPISNHLYFYWYRQILGQKVEFLVSFYNNEISEKSEIFDDQFSVERPDGSNFTLKIRSTKLEDSAMYFCASKGHTSYEQYFGPGTRLTVT.

This clone appeared once. The rearrangement uses TRBV9 and TRBJ1-6; no clear D. Germline values: CDR1 SGDLS, CDR2 YYNGEE. The ends were cut back, 0 bases at V and 4 bases at J, with 5 bases in the middle. The CDR3 loop spans 14 amino acids. CDR3 in DNA: TGTGCCAGCAGCGTAGACCTTTATAATTCACCCCTCCACTTT. Protein sequence: CASSVDLYNSPLHF.

This clone is a singleton in its sample. The V gene is TRBV18, the J gene TRBJ2-6; D may be TRBD2 (6 bases). Germline V lookup: CDR1 KGHSH, CDR2 LQKENI. The length of the CDR3 is 18 residues. V gave up 6 bases and J gave up 0 bases, with 18 bases separating them. As DNA, the CDR3 is TGTGCCAGCTCGCGGGAACCGGGACGTAGCTCTGGGGCCAACGTCCTGACTTTC. Protein sequence: CASSREPGRSSGANVLTF.

This sequence joins TRBV6-6 and TRBJ1-1, with TRBD1 as a possible D gene (6 bases). With 6 bases removed from V and 1 base from J, the gap between germline ends came to 12 bases. The CDR3 totals 14 residues. Per germline, CDR1 MNHNY and CDR2 SVGAGI (reference sequence). The CDR3 DNA is TGTGCCAGCAGAACCCCGACAGGGAACACTGAAGCTTTCTTT. Translated: CASRTPTGNTEAFF.

CDR3 sequence reads: CASSPLISRWPTTDTQYF. CDR3 nucleotide sequence: TGTGCCAGCAGCCCGTTGATCTCTCGCTGGCCTACCACAGATACGCAGTATTTT. The V gene is TRBV11-2, the J gene TRBJ2-3; no clear D gene. The length of the CDR3 is 18 residues. V lost 5 bases and J lost 2, with 23 bases in between. CDR1 is SGHAT, CDR2 FQNNGV, per germline.

The chain uses TRBV10-3 and TRBJ2-2; 9 bases match TRBD2. J was trimmed by 5 bases and V by 7 bases; bases with no gene match: 8. This CDR3 contains 15 residues. The V gene's germline CDR1 is ENHRY and CDR2 SYGVKD. The CDR3 DNA is TGTGCCATCACTTCGGCGGGAGGGAATACCGGGGAGCTGTTTTTT. It yields the protein CAITSAGGNTGELFF.

The V call is TRBV27, the J call TRBJ1-6; the match to TRBD1 covers 10 bases. CDR3 length equals 15 residues. V gave up 4 bases and J gave up 7 bases; unmatched junction bases: 4. CDR1 is MNHEY and CDR2 is SMNVEV in the germline V gene (reference sequence). CDR3 bases: TGTGCCAGCAGTTCGACAGGGGGCATGAATTCACCCCTCCACTTT. It is translated as CASSSTGGMNSPLHF.

The rearrangement uses TRBV30 and TRBJ2-1, with 9 bases fitting TRBD2. With V trimmed by 0 bases and J by 8 bases, 2 bases remained unmatched. There are 13 residues in the CDR3. Germline values: CDR1 GTSNPN, CDR2 SVGIG (reference sequence). In DNA, the CDR3 is TGTGCCTGGAGTGTACGACTAGCGGATGAGCAGTTCTTC. It translates to CAWSVRLADEQFF.

The CDR3 DNA follows: TGTGCCAGCAGCCCCAAACGACAGGGACAGAACACCGGGGAGCTGTTTTTT. Translation: CASSPKRQGQNTGELFF. The chain employs TRBV7-9 and TRBJ2-2; 7 bases align to TRBD1. The V gene's germline CDR1 is SEHNR and CDR2 FQNEAQ (reference sequence). V was clipped by 5 bases and J by 1 base; unmatched bases: 10. The CDR3 covers 17 residues.

The chain combines TRBV5-1 with TRBJ2-5; D perhaps matches TRBD1 (5 bases). Trimming stripped 0 bases from V and 3 bases from J, with 9 bases between. CDR1 and CDR2 from the germline V gene are SGHRS and YFSETQ. The CDR3 has 14 residues. The DNA of the CDR3 is TGCGCCAGCAGCTTGGAAACCAGGGAAGAGACCCAGTACTTC. As protein: CASSLETREETQYF.

Remarks on this clone: Additional DNA sequences in this sample encode the identical CDR3. V usage is TRBV30 and J usage is TRBJ1-4; D is uncertain. Germline CDR1 reads GTSNPN; CDR2 reads SVGIG (reference sequence). The CDR3 extends over 13 amino acids. V lost 2 bases to trimming and J lost 2 bases, with 6 bases between them. The CDR3: CAWSFGTNEKLFF. The CDR3 DNA follows: TGTGCCTGGAGTTTTGGGACTAATGAAAAACTGTTTTTT.